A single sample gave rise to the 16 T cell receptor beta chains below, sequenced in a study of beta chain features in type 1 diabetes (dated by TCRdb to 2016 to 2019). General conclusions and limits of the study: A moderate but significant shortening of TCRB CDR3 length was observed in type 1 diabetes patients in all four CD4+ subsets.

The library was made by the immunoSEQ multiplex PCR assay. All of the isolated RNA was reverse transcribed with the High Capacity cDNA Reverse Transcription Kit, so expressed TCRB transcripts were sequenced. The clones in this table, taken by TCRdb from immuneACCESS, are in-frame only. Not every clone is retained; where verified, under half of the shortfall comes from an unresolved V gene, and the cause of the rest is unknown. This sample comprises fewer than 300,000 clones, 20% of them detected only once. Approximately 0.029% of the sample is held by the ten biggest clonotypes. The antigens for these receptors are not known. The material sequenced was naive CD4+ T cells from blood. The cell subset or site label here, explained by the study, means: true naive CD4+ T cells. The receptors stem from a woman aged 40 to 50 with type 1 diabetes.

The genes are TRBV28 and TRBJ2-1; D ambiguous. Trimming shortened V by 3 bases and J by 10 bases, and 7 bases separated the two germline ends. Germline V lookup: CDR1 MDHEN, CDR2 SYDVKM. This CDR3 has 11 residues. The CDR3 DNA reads TGTGCCAGCAGTTTGCGAGGCGAGCAGTTCTTC. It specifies CASSLRGEQFF.

CDR3: CAWSVRLAGGPGEQFF. The CDR3 DNA follows: TGTGCCTGGAGTGTAAGGCTAGCGGGAGGGCCTGGTGAGCAGTTCTTC. This chain links TRBV30 with TRBJ2-1, with 12 bases that match TRBD2. The CDR3 is 16 residues long. After removal of 0 bases from V and 9 bases from J, the junction contained 9 bases not matched to a gene. Germline values: CDR1 GTSNPN, CDR2 SVGIG (reference sequence). Together with reference TRBV30 and TRBJ2-1, the CDR3 gives the full variable domain: SQTIHQWPATLVQPVGSPLSLECTVEGTSNPNLYWYRQAAGRGLQLLFYSVGIGQISSEVPQNLSASRPQDRQFILSSKKLLLSDSGFYLCAWSVRLAGGPGEQFFGPGTRLTVL.

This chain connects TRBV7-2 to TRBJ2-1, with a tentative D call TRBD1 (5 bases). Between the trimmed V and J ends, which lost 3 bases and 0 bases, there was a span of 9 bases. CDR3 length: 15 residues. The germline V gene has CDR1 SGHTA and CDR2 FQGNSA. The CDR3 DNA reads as TGTGCCAGCAGCTTGCAGGGTAGCTCCTACAATGAGCAGTTCTTC. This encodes CASSLQGSSYNEQFF.

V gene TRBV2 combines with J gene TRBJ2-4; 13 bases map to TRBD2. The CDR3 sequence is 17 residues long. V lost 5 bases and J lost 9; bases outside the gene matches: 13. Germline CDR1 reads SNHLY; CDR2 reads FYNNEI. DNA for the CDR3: TGTGCCAGCAGTCCTTCTCGGACTAGCGGGAGTGTGAGCATTCAGTACTTC. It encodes CASSPSRTSGSVSIQYF.

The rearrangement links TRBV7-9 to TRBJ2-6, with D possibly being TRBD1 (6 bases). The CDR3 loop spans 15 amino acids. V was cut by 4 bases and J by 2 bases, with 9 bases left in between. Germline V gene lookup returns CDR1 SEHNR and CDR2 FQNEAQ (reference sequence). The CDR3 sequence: CASSSRGPGANVLTF. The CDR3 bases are TGTGCCAGCAGCTCCAGGGGTCCTGGGGCCAACGTCCTGACTTTC.

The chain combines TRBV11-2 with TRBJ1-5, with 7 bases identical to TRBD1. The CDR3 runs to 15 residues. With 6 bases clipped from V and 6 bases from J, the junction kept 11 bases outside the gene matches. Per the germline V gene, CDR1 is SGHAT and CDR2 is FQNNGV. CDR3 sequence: CASSPDRVSGQPQHF. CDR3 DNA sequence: TGTGCCAGCAGTCCCGACAGGGTTTCGGGTCAGCCCCAGCATTTT.

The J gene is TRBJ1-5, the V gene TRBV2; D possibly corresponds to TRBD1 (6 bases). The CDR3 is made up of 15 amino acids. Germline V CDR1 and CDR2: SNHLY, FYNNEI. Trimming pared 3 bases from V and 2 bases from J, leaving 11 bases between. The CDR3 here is CASSDGTYRNQPQHF. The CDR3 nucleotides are TGTGCCAGCAGTGATGGGACATACCGCAATCAGCCCCAGCATTTT. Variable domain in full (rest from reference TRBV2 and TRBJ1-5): EPEVTQTPSHQVTQMGQEVILRCVPISNHLYFYWYRQILGQKVEFLVSFYNNEISEKSEIFDDQFSVERPDGSNFTLKIRSTKLEDSAMYFCASSDGTYRNQPQHFGDGTRLSIL.

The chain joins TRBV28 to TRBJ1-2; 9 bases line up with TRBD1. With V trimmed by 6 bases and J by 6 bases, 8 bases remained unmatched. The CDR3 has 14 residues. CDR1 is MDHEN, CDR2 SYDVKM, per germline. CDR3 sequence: CASRKGQGVHGYTF. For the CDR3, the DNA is TGTGCCAGCAGAAAGGGACAGGGAGTCCATGGCTACACCTTC.

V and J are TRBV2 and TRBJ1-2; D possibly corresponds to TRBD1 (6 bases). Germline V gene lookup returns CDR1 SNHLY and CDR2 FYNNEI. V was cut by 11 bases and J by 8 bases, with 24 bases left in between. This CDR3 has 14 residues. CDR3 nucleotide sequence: TGTGCCGGCTTTAAACAGGGCGACCCTCGGGGCTACACCTTC. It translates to CAGFKQGDPRGYTF. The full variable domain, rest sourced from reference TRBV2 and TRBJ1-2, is EPEVTQTPSHQVTQMGQEVILRCVPISNHLYFYWYRQILGQKVEFLVSFYNNEISEKSEIFDDQFSVERPDGSNFTLKIRSTKLEDSAMYFCAGFKQGDPRGYTFGSGTRLTVV.

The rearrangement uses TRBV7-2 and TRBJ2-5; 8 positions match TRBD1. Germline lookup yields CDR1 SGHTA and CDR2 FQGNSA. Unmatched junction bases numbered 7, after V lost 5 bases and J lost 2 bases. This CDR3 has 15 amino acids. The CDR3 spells CASSRRTGPQETQYF. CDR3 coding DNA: TGTGCCAGCAGCCGTCGGACAGGGCCTCAAGAGACCCAGTACTTC. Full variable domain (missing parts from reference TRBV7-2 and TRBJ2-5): GAGVSQSPSNKVTEKGKDVELRCDPISGHTALYWYRQSLGQGLEFLIYFQGNSAPDKSGLPSDRFSAERTGGSVSTLTIQRTQQEDSAVYLCASSRRTGPQETQYFGPGTRLLVL.

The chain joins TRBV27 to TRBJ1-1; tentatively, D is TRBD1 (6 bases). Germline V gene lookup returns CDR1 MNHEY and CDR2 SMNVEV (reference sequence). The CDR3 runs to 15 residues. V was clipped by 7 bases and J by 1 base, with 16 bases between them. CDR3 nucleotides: TGTGCCAGCAACACCTACAGGGTTACGAACACTGAAGCTTTCTTT. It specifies CASNTYRVTNTEAFF.

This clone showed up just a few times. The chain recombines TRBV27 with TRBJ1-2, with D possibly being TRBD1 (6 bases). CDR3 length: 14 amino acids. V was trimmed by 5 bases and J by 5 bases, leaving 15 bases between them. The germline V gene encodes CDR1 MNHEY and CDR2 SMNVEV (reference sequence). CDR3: CASSPAGAGYGYTF. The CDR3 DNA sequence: TGTGCCAGCAGTCCCGCGGGGGCAGGGTATGGCTACACCTTC.

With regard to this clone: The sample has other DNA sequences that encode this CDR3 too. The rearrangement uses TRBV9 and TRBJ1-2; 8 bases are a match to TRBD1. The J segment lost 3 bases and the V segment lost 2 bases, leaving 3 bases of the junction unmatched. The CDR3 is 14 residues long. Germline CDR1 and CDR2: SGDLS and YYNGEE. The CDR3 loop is CASSVGQGDYGYTF. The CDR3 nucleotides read TGTGCCAGCAGCGTCGGACAGGGTGACTATGGCTACACCTTC.

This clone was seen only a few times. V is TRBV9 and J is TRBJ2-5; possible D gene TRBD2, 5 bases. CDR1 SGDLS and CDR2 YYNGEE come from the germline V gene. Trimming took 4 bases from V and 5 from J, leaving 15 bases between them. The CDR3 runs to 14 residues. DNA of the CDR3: TGTGCCAGCAGCTTTAGGATTGAGCGGGAGACCCAGTACTTC. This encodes CASSFRIERETQYF. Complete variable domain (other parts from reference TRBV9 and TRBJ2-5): DSGVTQTPKHLITATGQRVTLRCSPRSGDLSVYWYQQSLDQGLQFLIQYYNGEERAKGNILERFSAQQFPDLHSELNLSSLELGDSALYFCASSFRIERETQYFGPGTRLLVL.

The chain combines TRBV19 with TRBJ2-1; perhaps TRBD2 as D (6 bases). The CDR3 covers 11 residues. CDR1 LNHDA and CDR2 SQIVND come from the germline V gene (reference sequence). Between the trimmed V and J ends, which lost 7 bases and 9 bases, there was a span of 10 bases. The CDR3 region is CASKAGTEQFF. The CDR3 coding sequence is TGTGCCAGTAAGGCGGGGACTGAGCAGTTCTTC.

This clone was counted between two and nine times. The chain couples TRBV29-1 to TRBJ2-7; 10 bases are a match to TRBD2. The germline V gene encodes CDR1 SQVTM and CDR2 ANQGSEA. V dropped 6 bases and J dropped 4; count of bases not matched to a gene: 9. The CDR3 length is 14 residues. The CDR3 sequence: CSVASGLAPYEQYF. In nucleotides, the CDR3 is TGCAGCGTAGCCTCGGGACTAGCGCCTTACGAGCAGTACTTC.